The clone carrying this TCR beta chain was seen a handful of times. Total RNA and DNA came together from roughly 20-30 mg of bulk tissue without cell sorting. With chronic HBV infection, the patients were also treatment-naive. Samples were taken from five separate regions of every tumor. The CDR3 consists of 16 residues. Germline V gene lookup returns CDR1 PRHDT and CDR2 FYEKMQ (reference sequence). The V gene lost 3 bases and the J gene lost 4 bases, with 15 bases spanning the gap. A primer matching the constant region was used to make TCR beta cDNA from approximately 500 ng of total RNA. Slightly modified ARM-PCR served as the procedure for the TCR beta libraries. These libraries came from three rounds of nested multiplex PCR. Primers for the first two PCR rounds were TRBV1-TRBV30 forward primers and a C-beta reverse primer (around 10 cycles per round). TCRdb fed the multiplex PCR reads into MiXCR, producing one record per CDR3 protein. The sample contains 120,000 or so distinct CDR3 sequences, approximately 70% of which appear only once.

The data belong to a study of tumor-infiltrating lymphocytes in primary liver carcinoma. Study background: Every sample contained roughly 3.5 to 7.13 million productive TCRbeta reads, and these numbers were similar from one tissue type to another.

Sequencing was carried out using liver tumor tissue from sampling region 1. Specified subset: tumor region T1, superior pole. The chain combines TRBV13 with TRBJ2-2; D is tentatively TRBD1 or TRBD2 (7 bases each). The clonotype originates from a woman aged 55-70 years with primary liver carcinoma and hepatitis B virus infection. CDR3 loop: CASSFRQGGITGELFF. DNA of the CDR3: TGTGCCAGCAGCTTCCGACAGGGAGGGATCACCGGGGAGCTGTTTTTT.